These T cell receptor beta chains were read from a single sample in a study of T cell repertoires in cytomegalovirus infection. Each CDR3 protein is one row after TCRdb ran MiXCR on the reads. The sample shows about 200,000 distinct CDR3 sequences, more than 9% of them seen only once. The sequencing input was PBMCs. The source of these receptors is a human donor in good health (CMV status not recorded). Some clones in this sample may be carry-over from other donors' samples. Each CDR3 is given with its conserved first and last residue. A D gene is named only where the DNA matches it firmly. Size is omitted from some rows. Given values are once, few, many or a class for expanded clones.

j_call clone_size d_call v_call cdr3_aa cdr3_nt
TRBJ1-2 few - TRBV7-2 CASVESGGGYGYTF TGTGCCAGCGTGGAGAGTGGGGGCGGCTATGGCTACACCTTC
TRBJ1-2 - - TRBV18 CASSPTQGNYGYTF TGTGCCAGCTCACCGACACAGGGAAACTATGGCTACACCTTC
TRBJ2-7 many TRBD2 TRBV7-2 CASSLAGRVNEQYF TGTGCCAGCAGCTTAGCGGGGAGGGTCAACGAGCAGTACTTC
TRBJ2-5 - TRBD2 TRBV7-2 CASSLGGTSKTQYF TGTGCCAGCAGCCTAGGTGGGACTAGCAAGACCCAGTACTTC
TRBJ1-2 many - TRBV7-2 CASSRENYGYTF TGTGCCAGCAGTCGGGAGAACTATGGCTACACCTTC
TRBJ1-2 many - TRBV7-2 CASSLALNTNYGYTF TGTGCCAGCAGCTTAGCGCTAAACACCAACTATGGCTACACCTTC
TRBJ2-7 - TRBD1 TRBV19 CASRINRGSNEQYF TGTGCCAGTAGGATCAACAGGGGGAGTAACGAGCAGTACTTC
TRBJ1-4 - TRBD1 TRBV20-1 CSARSGTGGRNEKLFF TGCAGTGCTAGATCGGGGACAGGGGGAAGAAATGAAAAACTGTTTTTT
TRBJ2-7 many - TRBV7-6 CASSFGDEQYF TGTGCCAGCAGCTTTGGTGACGAGCAGTACTTC
TRBJ1-5 few TRBD1 TRBV6-5 CASSIRQGLNQPQHF TGTGCCAGCAGTATACGACAGGGCCTCAATCAGCCCCAGCATTTT
TRBJ1-2 - TRBD1 TRBV25-1 CASSGQGAIGYTF TGTGCCAGCAGTGGACAGGGGGCTATAGGCTACACCTTC
TRBJ2-1 many - TRBV20-1 CSAPSLAGAPGEQFF TGCAGTGCTCCATCTCTGGCGGGGGCCCCCGGTGAGCAGTTCTTC
TRBJ1-3 - - TRBV14 CASSQDSFLGNTIYF TGTGCCAGCAGCCAAGATTCTTTTCTGGGAAACACCATATATTTT
TRBJ2-3 - TRBD1 TRBV25-1 CASSDQGAEDTQYF TGTGCCAGCAGTGATCAGGGGGCGGAAGATACGCAGTATTTT
TRBJ2-7 many TRBD2 TRBV11-2 CASSFGLAGEQYF TGTGCCAGCAGCTTTGGACTAGCGGGGGAGCAGTACTTC
TRBJ2-5 many TRBD2 TRBV11-2 CASSPKLAGGSKETQYF TGTGCCAGCAGCCCAAAACTAGCGGGGGGCTCGAAAGAGACCCAGTACTTC
TRBJ2-1 - - TRBV7-2 CASSTHDRSGGNEQFF TGTGCCAGCAGCACACATGACAGGAGCGGAGGCAATGAGCAGTTCTTC
TRBJ2-7 - - TRBV28 CASRARDEQYF TGTGCCAGCAGGGCTAGGGACGAGCAGTACTTC
TRBJ1-5 many TRBD1 TRBV7-2 CASNSGQVNQPQHF TGTGCCAGCAATAGTGGACAGGTTAATCAGCCCCAGCATTTT
TRBJ2-1 many - TRBV7-2 CASSLTWYNEQFF TGTGCCAGCAGCTTAACGTGGTACAATGAGCAGTTCTTC
TRBJ2-2 many TRBD2 TRBV7-9 CASSPGLAGGKTGELFF TGTGCCAGCAGCCCGGGACTAGCGGGAGGAAAGACCGGGGAGCTGTTTTTT
TRBJ2-1 many - TRBV7-3 CASSLIFPPNPGNEQFF TGTGCCAGCAGCTTAATCTTCCCTCCAAACCCTGGCAATGAGCAGTTCTTC
TRBJ1-2 many - TRBV7-9 CASSLSSLGTQGGYTF TGTGCCAGCAGCTTATCGAGTCTGGGGACCCAAGGCGGCTACACCTTC
TRBJ1-1 many TRBD1 TRBV5-6 CASSPGQGYLAFF TGTGCCAGCAGCCCGGGACAGGGTTATTTGGCTTTCTTT
TRBJ1-2 many - TRBV12-3/TRBV12-4 CASSPGREKRGYTF TGTGCCAGCAGTCCGGGACGAGAAAAGCGGGGCTACACCTTC
TRBJ1-2 few - TRBV5-4 CASSLVQSTYGYTF TGTGCCAGCAGCTTGGTGCAGTCCACCTATGGCTACACCTTC
TRBJ1-1 few - TRBV18 CASSQTGSNTEAFF TGTGCCAGCAGCCAGACAGGTTCGAACACTGAAGCTTTCTTT
TRBJ2-5 many - TRBV7-9 CASSFLEQETQYF TGTGCCAGCAGCTTTTTGGAACAAGAGACCCAGTACTTC
TRBJ2-3 - TRBD2 TRBV6-4 CASSVGLAGGGEATDTQYF TGTGCCAGCAGTGTTGGACTAGCGGGGGGGGGTGAGGCGACAGATACGCAGTATTTT
TRBJ1-5 - - TRBV5-4 CASSWGGGGAGQPQHF TGTGCCAGCAGCTGGGGAGGTGGGGGGGCCGGACAGCCCCAGCATTTT
TRBJ1-5 many - TRBV7-8 CASSLPGRPQHF TGTGCCAGCAGCTTACCAGGTCGGCCCCAGCATTTT
TRBJ1-2 few TRBD1 TRBV20-1 CSASVLDRGYGYTF TGCAGTGCTAGTGTTCTAGACAGGGGCTATGGCTACACCTTC
TRBJ1-6 many - TRBV7-6 CASSPRESSYNSPLHF TGTGCCAGCAGCCCTCGCGAGAGCTCCTATAATTCACCCCTCCACTTT
TRBJ2-1 many TRBD1 TRBV7-2 CASSPDGRGLGGDNEQFF TGTGCCAGCAGCCCAGACGGCAGGGGGCTTGGTGGGGACAATGAGCAGTTCTTC
TRBJ1-5 many - TRBV6-2/TRBV6-3 CASSYETGYNQPQHF TGTGCCAGCAGTTACGAGACAGGCTACAATCAGCCCCAGCATTTT
TRBJ1-3 few - TRBV6-6 CASSYLSGASGNTIYF TGTGCCAGCAGTTACCTTTCAGGGGCCTCTGGAAACACCATATATTTT
TRBJ1-6 - TRBD1 TRBV28 CASSSGQFTLHF TGTGCCAGCAGTTCGGGACAGTTCACCCTCCACTTT
TRBJ2-7 once - TRBV5-1 CASSLGRGLSYEQYF TGCGCCAGCAGCTTGGGGCGGGGACTCTCCTACGAGCAGTACTTC
TRBJ2-7 many - TRBV7-2 CASSYRGYEQYF TGTGCCAGCAGCTATCGGGGCTACGAGCAGTACTTC
TRBJ1-3 few - TRBV4-3 CASSSHRGSGNTIYF TGCGCCAGCAGTTCCCACCGGGGTTCTGGAAACACCATATATTTT
TRBJ2-1 - TRBD1 TRBV5-1 CASSLNRGNEQFF TGCGCCAGCAGCTTAAACAGGGGGAATGAGCAGTTCTTC
TRBJ2-7 - - TRBV28 CASSLSPRTTVEQYF TGTGCCAGCAGTTTATCCCCCCGCACGACAGTAGAGCAGTACTTC
TRBJ1-2 - - TRBV29-1 CSVGRTNYGYTF TGCAGCGTTGGACGTACGAACTATGGCTACACCTTC
TRBJ2-3 - - TRBV11-2 CASSLSIGTDTQYF TGTGCCAGCAGCTTAAGTATCGGCACAGATACGCAGTATTTT
TRBJ1-2 many - TRBV28 CASSSTGTNGYTF TGTGCCAGCAGTTCCACAGGAACTAATGGCTACACCTTC
TRBJ2-2 few - TRBV20-1 CSASRGGRPTGELFF TGCAGTGCTAGTAGGGGCGGCAGACCCACCGGGGAGCTGTTTTTT
TRBJ2-7 many - TRBV7-6 CASSAQTGWGSEQYF TGTGCCAGCAGCGCCCAGACCGGTTGGGGGAGCGAGCAGTACTTC
TRBJ1-2 many TRBD1 TRBV18 CASSPRSRGRHSDGYTF TGTGCCAGCTCACCACGCTCCAGGGGGCGTCATTCGGATGGCTACACCTTC
TRBJ2-3 many TRBD2 TRBV7-6 CASSRGSAATQYF TGTGCCAGCTCGCGGGGGAGTGCGGCTACGCAGTATTTT
TRBJ2-5 - - TRBV20-1 CSAGTMDGQETQYF TGCAGTGCTGGCACGATGGACGGGCAAGAGACCCAGTACTTC
TRBJ1-2 few TRBD1 TRBV29-1 CSVSGQGARGYTF TGCAGCGTCTCCGGACAGGGGGCGCGAGGCTACACCTTC
TRBJ2-1 few - TRBV6-2/TRBV6-3 CASSYSYSSYNEQFF TGTGCCAGCAGTTACTCGTACAGCTCCTACAATGAGCAGTTCTTC
TRBJ1-5 many - TRBV15 CATRISGGQSNQPQHF TGTGCCACCAGAATTTCTGGCGGACAGTCAAATCAGCCCCAGCATTTT
TRBJ2-2 few TRBD1 TRBV28 CASSSIPGQGALTNTGELFF TGTGCCAGCAGTTCCATACCGGGACAGGGGGCGCTTACGAACACCGGGGAGCTGTTTTTT